This T cell receptor beta chain was profiled in a study of CD8+ T cells in alopecia areata (dated by TCRdb to the late 2010s). With respect to the entire study: The treated patients took part in an open-label pilot trial in which moderate-to-severe alopecia areata was treated with oral tofacitinib at 5 to 10 mg twice daily. Tofacitinib was given for 6 to 18 months, followed by 6 months of follow-up off drug to assess delayed response and recurrence. The SALT score, which quantifies the percentage of affected scalp surface area, was used to measure disease severity in treated patients. In both human patients and the C3H/HeJ mouse model, the study applied high-throughput TCRbeta sequencing to look at T cell clonal expansion in alopecia areata. Scalp tissue and sorted CD4+ and CD8+ peripheral blood T cells from patchy and totalis/universalis alopecia areata patients and from healthy controls were covered by human TCRbeta sequencing. Patients on tofacitinib were biopsied at baseline and after 4 and 24 weeks of treatment, and several of the patients also had a later scalp biopsy. Scalp clonality was compared among normal scalp (n=4), patchy alopecia areata scalp (n=8), and alopecia totalis/universalis scalp (n=8). RNA was extracted with the PAXgene miRNA kit for fixed scalp, the miRNeasy kit for PBMCs, and the RNeasy kit for mouse skin. immunoSEQ multiplex PCR using 35 Vbeta forward primers and 13 Jbeta reverse primers was used to amplify TCRbeta CDR3 regions.

The sample holds a few counts of this clone. Its antigen remains unidentified. No much larger clone is present one base from it, and per-base qualities are unavailable. The library was prepared using the immunoSEQ multiplex PCR assay. RNA was extracted from all samples and reverse transcribed into cDNA, which served as template for TCR sequencing. SuperScript III was used for first-strand cDNA synthesis, primed with a 2:1 mix of oligo-dT and random hexamers. A synthetic immune receptor repertoire was used to gauge amplification bias, and whatever bias remained was removed computationally. Under the source paper's analysis protocol: After raw reads were preprocessed to remove errors, the CDR3 was defined following IMGT conventions as running from the conserved cysteine to phenylalanine. Clonality was calculated as 1 minus Shannon entropy normalized by log2 of the number of productive unique TCRs. CD4 or CD8 identity of scalp clones was inferred by cross-referencing scalp TCRbeta sequences with sorted blood CD4 and CD8 repertoires. The table was pulled from immuneACCESS by TCRdb, which kept in-frame rearrangements only. Such tables lose some clones; where checked, under half of the loss comes from unresolved V genes, and the rest has no known cause. V, J and clone size reflect that table, while D and trimming were determined from the DNA. In this sample the table shows around 300,000 clones, 50% to 75% of which occur a single time. More than 0.85% of the sample belongs to the ten largest clones.

General conclusions and limits of the study: During tofacitinib treatment, many expanded lesional clones stuck around in both scalp and blood, and this persistence may partly explain why relapse happens after treatment is stopped. Shared TCR sequences between patients were less evident than in mice, which may be partly attributable to HLA diversity in the patient population. Tofacitinib significantly decreased scalp clonality and the number of expanded CD8+ clones among the top 100 scalp clones. Resident alphabeta T cells in normal human skin are also sequenced, complicating scalp TCR repertoire analysis, unlike mouse skin dominated by gammadelta T cells. Because the treated cohort was small and had just a single nonresponder, larger studies are needed to establish links between baseline CD8+ expansion and response. Compared with normal scalp, lesional scalp had higher clonality and more expanded CD8+ clones, particularly in alopecia totalis/universalis, a pattern that suggests antigenic drive.

Trimming takes 5 bases from V and 6 bases from J, and the germline ends sit 20 bases apart. The germline V gene yields SGDLS for CDR1 and YYNGEE for CDR2. The CDR3 spans 15 residues, from the cysteine through the phenylalanine. Only CDR3 DNA is held: 45 bases, read in frame from base 1. In the paper's terms, the treatment or condition label means: oral pan-JAK inhibitor, 5-10 mg twice daily. Peripheral blood and lesional scalp punch biopsies were obtained from patients with alopecia areata. PBMCs were isolated by density centrifugation and stained for CD3, CD4 and CD8, after which CD4+ and CD8+ T cells were sorted on a FACSAria.

This clonotype originated in a human donor with alopecia areata. The chain uses TRBV9 and TRBJ1-2, with an unclear D gene assignment. Sequencing used CD4+ T cells sorted from blood, obtained around week 52, from a patient treated with tofacitinib. The CDR3 here reads CASSLGGRTFDGYTF. The nucleotide sequence reads as follows: TGTGCCAGCAGTCTGGGAGGACGGACTTTTGATGGCTACACCTTC. The entire variable domain, with the stretches around the CDR3 drawn from the reference TRBV9 and TRBJ1-2 proteins, is DSGVTQTPKHLITATGQRVTLRCSPRSGDLSVYWYQQSLDQGLQFLIQYYNGEERAKGNILERFSAQQFPDLHSELNLSSLELGDSALYFCASSLGGRTFDGYTFGSGTRLTVV.